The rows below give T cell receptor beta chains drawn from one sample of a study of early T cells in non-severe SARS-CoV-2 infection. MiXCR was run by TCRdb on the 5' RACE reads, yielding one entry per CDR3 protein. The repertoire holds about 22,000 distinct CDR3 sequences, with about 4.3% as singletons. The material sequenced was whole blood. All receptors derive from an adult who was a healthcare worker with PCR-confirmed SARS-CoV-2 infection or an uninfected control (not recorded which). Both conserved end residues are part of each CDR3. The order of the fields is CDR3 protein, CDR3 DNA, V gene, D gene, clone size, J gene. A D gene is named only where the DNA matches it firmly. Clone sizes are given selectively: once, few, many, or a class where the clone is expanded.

CDR3aa: CASSRSGGLIDEQYF; CDR3nt: TGTGCCAGCAGCCGGAGCGGGGGTTTAATCGACGAGCAGTACTTC; v_gene: TRBV7-9; d_gene: TRBD2; abundance: many; j_gene: TRBJ2-7
CDR3aa: CASRPLGGTEAFF; CDR3nt: TGTGCCAGCAGACCCCTGGGGGGGACTGAAGCTTTCTTT; v_gene: TRBV2; d_gene: -; abundance: few; j_gene: TRBJ1-1
CDR3aa: CAIRTGLDERNEQFF; CDR3nt: TGTGCCATCAGGACGGGACTAGACGAACGGAATGAGCAGTTCTTC; v_gene: TRBV10-3; d_gene: TRBD2; abundance: few; j_gene: TRBJ2-1
CDR3aa: CASTLAGAYTGELFF; CDR3nt: TGTGCCAGTACCCTAGCGGGGGCCTACACCGGGGAGCTGTTTTTT; v_gene: TRBV19; d_gene: TRBD2; abundance: -; j_gene: TRBJ2-2
CDR3aa: CASSTDRWGKNIQYF; CDR3nt: TGTGCCAGCAGCACGGACAGGTGGGGCAAAAACATTCAGTACTTC; v_gene: TRBV12-3/TRBV12-4; d_gene: TRBD1; abundance: many; j_gene: TRBJ2-4
CDR3aa: CASRPWATNEKLFF; CDR3nt: TGTGCCAGTAGACCGTGGGCAACTAATGAAAAACTGTTTTTT; v_gene: TRBV19; d_gene: -; abundance: -; j_gene: TRBJ1-4
CDR3aa: CASSIQTDTQYF; CDR3nt: TGTGCCAGTAGTATTCAAACGGATACGCAGTATTTT; v_gene: TRBV19; d_gene: -; abundance: -; j_gene: TRBJ2-3
CDR3aa: CASSLNTGTEAFF; CDR3nt: TGTGCCAGCAGCTTAAACACGGGGACTGAAGCTTTCTTT; v_gene: TRBV7-3; d_gene: -; abundance: few; j_gene: TRBJ1-1
CDR3aa: CASSLATGEKLFF; CDR3nt: TGTGCCAGCAGCTTAGCGACAGGTGAAAAACTGTTTTTT; v_gene: TRBV7-9; d_gene: -; abundance: many; j_gene: TRBJ1-4
CDR3aa: CASSHPPSGKVADTQYF; CDR3nt: TGCGCCAGCAGTCACCCCCCCTCGGGGAAAGTAGCAGATACGCAGTATTTT; v_gene: TRBV23-1; d_gene: -; abundance: many; j_gene: TRBJ2-3
CDR3aa: CASSSRLGDTQYF; CDR3nt: TGTGCCAGCAGTTCCCGACTAGGAGATACGCAGTATTTT; v_gene: TRBV6-5; d_gene: -; abundance: many; j_gene: TRBJ2-3
CDR3aa: CASSDFQGLLYQPQHF; CDR3nt: TGTGCCAGCAGCGACTTCCAGGGGCTTCTTTATCAGCCCCAGCATTTT; v_gene: TRBV2; d_gene: -; abundance: many; j_gene: TRBJ1-5
CDR3aa: CASSQGPDGYTF; CDR3nt: TGTGCCAGCAGCCAAGGCCCAGATGGCTACACCTTC; v_gene: TRBV3-1; d_gene: -; abundance: many; j_gene: TRBJ1-2
CDR3aa: CAWSVGLETQYF; CDR3nt: TGTGCCTGGAGTGTGGGTCTGGAGACCCAGTACTTC; v_gene: TRBV30; d_gene: -; abundance: many; j_gene: TRBJ2-5
CDR3aa: CASSYLQGNLHSPLHF; CDR3nt: TGTGCCAGCAGCTACCTACAGGGGAATTTGCATTCACCCCTCCACTTT; v_gene: TRBV7-2; d_gene: TRBD1; abundance: many; j_gene: TRBJ1-6
CDR3aa: CASSAIRASEAFF; CDR3nt: TGTGCCAGCAGCGCTATCAGGGCCTCTGAAGCTTTCTTT; v_gene: TRBV6-1; d_gene: -; abundance: few; j_gene: TRBJ1-1
CDR3aa: CSVKNVGYEQYF; CDR3nt: TGCAGCGTGAAAAATGTGGGTTACGAGCAGTACTTC; v_gene: TRBV29-1; d_gene: -; abundance: few; j_gene: TRBJ2-7
CDR3aa: CSAGQTNTEAFF; CDR3nt: TGCAGCGCCGGACAGACGAACACTGAAGCTTTCTTT; v_gene: TRBV29-1; d_gene: -; abundance: many; j_gene: TRBJ1-1
CDR3aa: CASSLWVRDTQYF; CDR3nt: TGTGCCAGCAGCTTATGGGTCAGAGATACGCAGTATTTT; v_gene: TRBV7-2; d_gene: -; abundance: many; j_gene: TRBJ2-3
CDR3aa: CASSYSAETTDTQYF; CDR3nt: TGTGCCAGCAGTTACTCGGCCGAGACCACAGATACGCAGTATTTT; v_gene: TRBV6-6; d_gene: -; abundance: many; j_gene: TRBJ2-3
CDR3aa: CASSQEQGSGANVLTF; CDR3nt: TGCGCCAGCAGCCAAGAGCAGGGGTCTGGGGCCAACGTCCTGACTTTC; v_gene: TRBV4-3; d_gene: -; abundance: few; j_gene: TRBJ2-6
CDR3aa: CASSETGQTEAFF; CDR3nt: TGTGCCAGCAGTGAAACAGGGCAGACTGAAGCTTTCTTT; v_gene: TRBV2; d_gene: -; abundance: many; j_gene: TRBJ1-1
CDR3aa: CASSWTTYNSPLHF; CDR3nt: TGTGCCAGCAGCTGGACCACCTATAATTCACCCCTCCACTTT; v_gene: TRBV7-2; d_gene: -; abundance: many; j_gene: TRBJ1-6
CDR3aa: CASSLSMGEALHF; CDR3nt: TGTGCCAGCAGCTTAAGCATGGGTGAAGCCCTCCACTTT; v_gene: TRBV11-2; d_gene: -; abundance: many; j_gene: TRBJ1-6
CDR3aa: CASSLTVAGDFTDTQYF; CDR3nt: TGCGCCAGCAGCTTGACGGTAGCGGGGGACTTCACAGATACGCAGTATTTT; v_gene: TRBV5-1; d_gene: TRBD2; abundance: many; j_gene: TRBJ2-3
CDR3aa: CASRFGEEQYF; CDR3nt: TGTGCCAGCAGGTTTGGGGAAGAGCAGTACTTC; v_gene: TRBV2; d_gene: -; abundance: -; j_gene: TRBJ2-7